This T cell receptor (beta chain) emerged from a study of spatial heterogeneity in lung cancer. Whole-study context: The average appearance count of each unique TCR and UMI combination in raw reads was more than 9.5.

This clonotype was seen ten or more times. Stated time point: sample taken at primary tumor resection. TCRs were sequenced from unsorted whole RNA of tumor, nontumor lung or PBMC. Each TCR cDNA molecule carried a unique molecular identifier. TCRdb redid the calling of the 5' RACE reads with MiXCR, one entry per CDR3 protein. This sample has some 13,000 distinct CDR3 sequences, with about 4% found just once. The CDR3 consists of 12 residues. Trimming left V 2 bases short and J 5 bases short, with 6 bases between. The sequence was obtained from a male donor with early-stage non-small cell lung cancer. The chain links TRBV12-3 or TRBV12-4 to TRBJ1-2; D is ambiguous. Material: PBMCs, obtained at surgery. In nucleotides, the CDR3 is TGTGCCAGCAGTTTAACGGCATATGGCTACACCTTC. This translates into CASSLTAYGYTF.